The present entry profiles one T cell receptor (beta chain) with its context. Its matching antigen is unknown. This sample stems from a study of OX40 agonist ivuxolimab in advanced cancers. Clones were sequenced by immunoSEQ multiplex PCR, and TCRdb holds only the in-frame ones, with some missing. This table holds about 47,000 clones, about nine tenths found once. A history of autoimmune disease or systemic immunosuppression excluded patients. Peripheral blood came from all dose cohorts at three timepoints. The CDR3 sequence is 13 residues long. Germline CDR1 reads SEHNR; CDR2 reads FQNEAQ (reference sequence). Between the trimmed V and J ends, which lost 1 base and 7 bases, there was a span of 8 bases. Study conclusions and caveats: Relative to CD4+, CD8+ T cells held more expanded clones on average. The study observed clonal expansion of CD4+ and CD8+ blood T cells by week 6 at 0.1 to 3.0 mg/kg.

The specimen comprised CD4+ or CD8+ T cells sorted from blood, sampled in a trial of the OX40 agonist ivuxolimab. This receptor was obtained from an adult with an advanced solid tumor such as melanoma, head and neck, liver or kidney cancer. V is TRBV7-9 and J is TRBJ2-1; D remains ambiguous. The CDR3 loop is CASSLDLANEQFF. The CDR3 DNA reads as TGTGCCAGCAGCTTAGATTTGGCTAATGAGCAGTTCTTC.